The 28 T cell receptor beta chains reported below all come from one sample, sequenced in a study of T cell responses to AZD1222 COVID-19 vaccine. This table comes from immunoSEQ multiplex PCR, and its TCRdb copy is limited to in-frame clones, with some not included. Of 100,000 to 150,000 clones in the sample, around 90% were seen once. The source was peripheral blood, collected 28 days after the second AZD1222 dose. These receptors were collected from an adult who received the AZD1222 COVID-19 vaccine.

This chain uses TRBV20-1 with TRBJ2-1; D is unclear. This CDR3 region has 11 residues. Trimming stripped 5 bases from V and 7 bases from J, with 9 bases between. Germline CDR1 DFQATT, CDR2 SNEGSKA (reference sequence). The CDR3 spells CSAGRWNEQFF. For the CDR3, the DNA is TGCAGTGCTGGAAGGTGGAATGAGCAGTTCTTC.

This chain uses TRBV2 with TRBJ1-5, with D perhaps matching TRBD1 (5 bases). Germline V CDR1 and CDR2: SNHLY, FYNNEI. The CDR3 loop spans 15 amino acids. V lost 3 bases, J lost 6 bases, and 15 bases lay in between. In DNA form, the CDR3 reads TGTGCCAGCAGTGAGGCTCAGGGAGGCCGTCAGCCCCAGCATTTT. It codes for CASSEAQGGRQPQHF.

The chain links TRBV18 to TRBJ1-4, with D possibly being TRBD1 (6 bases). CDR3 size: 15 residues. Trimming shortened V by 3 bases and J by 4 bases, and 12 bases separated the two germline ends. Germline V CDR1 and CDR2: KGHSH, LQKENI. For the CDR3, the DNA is TGTGCCAGCTCACCCCGGGACAACCATAATGAAAAACTGTTTTTT. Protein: CASSPRDNHNEKLFF.

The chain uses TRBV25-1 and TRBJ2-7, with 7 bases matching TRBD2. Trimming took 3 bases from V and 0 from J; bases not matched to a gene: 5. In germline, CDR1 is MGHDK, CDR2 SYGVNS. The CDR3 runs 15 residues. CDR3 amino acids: CASSDGGGSSYEQYF. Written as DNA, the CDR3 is TGTGCCAGCAGTGACGGCGGCGGGAGCTCCTACGAGCAGTACTTC.

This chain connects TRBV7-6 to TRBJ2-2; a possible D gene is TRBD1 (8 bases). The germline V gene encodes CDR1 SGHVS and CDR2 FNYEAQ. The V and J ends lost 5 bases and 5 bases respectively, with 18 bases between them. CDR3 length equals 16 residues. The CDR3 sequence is CASSRPSQGGTGELFF. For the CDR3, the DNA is TGTGCCAGCAGCCGACCTTCACAGGGGGGGACCGGGGAGCTGTTTTTT.

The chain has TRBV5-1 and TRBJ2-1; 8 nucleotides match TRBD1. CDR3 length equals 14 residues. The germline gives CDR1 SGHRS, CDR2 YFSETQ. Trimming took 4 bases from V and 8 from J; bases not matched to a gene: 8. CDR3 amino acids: CASSGQGSRDEQFF. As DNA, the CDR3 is TGCGCCAGCAGCGGACAGGGCAGCAGGGATGAGCAGTTCTTC.

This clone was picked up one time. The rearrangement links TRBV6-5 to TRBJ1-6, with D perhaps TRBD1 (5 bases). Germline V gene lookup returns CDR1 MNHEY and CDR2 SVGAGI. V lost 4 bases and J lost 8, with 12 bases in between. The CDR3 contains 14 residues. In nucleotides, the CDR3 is TGTGCCAGCAGTTGGGGGGAAACAGATTCACCCCTCCACTTT. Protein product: CASSWGETDSPLHF.

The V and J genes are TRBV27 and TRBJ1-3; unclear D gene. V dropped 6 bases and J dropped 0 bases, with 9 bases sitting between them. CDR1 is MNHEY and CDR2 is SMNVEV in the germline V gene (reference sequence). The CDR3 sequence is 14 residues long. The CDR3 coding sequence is TGTGCCAGCAGCCCTCGTAGCTCTGGAAACACCATATATTTT. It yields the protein CASSPRSSGNTIYF.

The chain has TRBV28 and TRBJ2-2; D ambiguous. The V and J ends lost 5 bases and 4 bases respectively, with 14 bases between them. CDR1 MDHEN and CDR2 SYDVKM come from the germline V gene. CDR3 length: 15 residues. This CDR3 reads CASSLPGLVTGELFF. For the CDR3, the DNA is TGTGCCAGCAGTCTACCCGGATTAGTCACCGGGGAGCTGTTTTTT.

CDR3 sequence (DNA): TGTGCCAGTAGTATAGGGGAGAGGTGGGGTGAAAAACTGTTTTTT. As protein: CASSIGERWGEKLFF. V and J are TRBV19 and TRBJ1-4; D call uncertain. Germline CDR1 and CDR2: LNHDA and SQIVND (reference sequence). The CDR3 runs 15 residues. V was pared by 1 base and J by 7 bases, with 13 bases between.

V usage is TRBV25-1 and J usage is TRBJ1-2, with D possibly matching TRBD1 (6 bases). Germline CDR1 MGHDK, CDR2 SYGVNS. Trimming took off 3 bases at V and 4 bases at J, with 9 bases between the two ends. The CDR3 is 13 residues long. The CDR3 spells CASSDLTGYGYTF. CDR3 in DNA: TGTGCCAGCAGTGACCTGACAGGCTATGGCTACACCTTC.

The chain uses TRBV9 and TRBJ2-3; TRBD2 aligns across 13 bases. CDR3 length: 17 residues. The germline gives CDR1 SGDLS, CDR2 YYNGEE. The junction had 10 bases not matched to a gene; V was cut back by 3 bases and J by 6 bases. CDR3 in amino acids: CASSERTSGGGTDTQYF. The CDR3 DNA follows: TGTGCCAGCAGCGAACGGACTAGCGGGGGCGGAACGGATACGCAGTATTTT.

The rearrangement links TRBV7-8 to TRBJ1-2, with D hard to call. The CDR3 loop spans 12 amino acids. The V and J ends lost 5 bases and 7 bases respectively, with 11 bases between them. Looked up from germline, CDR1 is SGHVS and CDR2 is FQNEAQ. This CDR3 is CASSDTRRGYTF. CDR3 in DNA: TGTGCCAGCAGCGACACCAGGCGTGGCTACACCTTC.

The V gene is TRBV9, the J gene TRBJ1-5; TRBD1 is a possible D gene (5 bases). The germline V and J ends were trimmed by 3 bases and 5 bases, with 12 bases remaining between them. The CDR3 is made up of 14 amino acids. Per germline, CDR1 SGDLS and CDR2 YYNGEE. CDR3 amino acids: CASSDRDGYQPQHF. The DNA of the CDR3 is TGTGCCAGCAGCGACCGGGACGGATATCAGCCCCAGCATTTT.

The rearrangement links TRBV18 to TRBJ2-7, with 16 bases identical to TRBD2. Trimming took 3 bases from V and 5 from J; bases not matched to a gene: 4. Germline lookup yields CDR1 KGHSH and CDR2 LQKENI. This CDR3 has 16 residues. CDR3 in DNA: TGTGCCAGCTCACCGGGACTAGCGGGAGGGCCGCACGAGCAGTACTTC. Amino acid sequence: CASSPGLAGGPHEQYF.

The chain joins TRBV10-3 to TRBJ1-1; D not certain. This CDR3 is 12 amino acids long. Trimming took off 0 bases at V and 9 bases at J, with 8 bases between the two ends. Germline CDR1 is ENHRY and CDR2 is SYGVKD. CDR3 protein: CAISESSGKAFF. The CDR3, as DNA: TGTGCCATCAGTGAGTCGAGCGGAAAAGCTTTCTTT.

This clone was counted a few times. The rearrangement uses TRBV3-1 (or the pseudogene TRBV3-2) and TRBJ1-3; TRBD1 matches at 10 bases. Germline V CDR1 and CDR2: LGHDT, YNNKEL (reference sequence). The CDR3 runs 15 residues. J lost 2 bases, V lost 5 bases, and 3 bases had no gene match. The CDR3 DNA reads TGTGCCAGCAGCAACGACAGGGGGCCTGGAAACACCATATATTTT. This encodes CASSNDRGPGNTIYF.

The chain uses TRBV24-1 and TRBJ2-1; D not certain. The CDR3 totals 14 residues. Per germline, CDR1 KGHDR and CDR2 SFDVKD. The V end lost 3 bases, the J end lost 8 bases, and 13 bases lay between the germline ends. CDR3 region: CATSDAGIGDEQFF. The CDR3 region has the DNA TGTGCCACCAGTGATGCAGGAATTGGTGATGAGCAGTTCTTC.

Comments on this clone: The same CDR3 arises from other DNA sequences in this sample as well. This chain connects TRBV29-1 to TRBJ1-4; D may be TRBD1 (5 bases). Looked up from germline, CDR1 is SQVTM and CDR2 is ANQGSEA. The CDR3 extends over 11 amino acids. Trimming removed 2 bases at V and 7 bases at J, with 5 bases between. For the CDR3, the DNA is TGCAGCGTTGAAAGGGGTGAAAAACTGTTTTTT. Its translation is CSVERGEKLFF.

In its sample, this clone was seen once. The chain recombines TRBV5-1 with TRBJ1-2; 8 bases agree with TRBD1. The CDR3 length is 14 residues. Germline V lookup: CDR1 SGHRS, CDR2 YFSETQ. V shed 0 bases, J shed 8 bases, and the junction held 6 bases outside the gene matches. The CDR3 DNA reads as TGCGCCAGCAGCTTGGGAGACAGGGGTATGGGCTACACCTTC. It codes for CASSLGDRGMGYTF.

The CDR3 coding sequence is TGTGCCAGCAGTTACTCCAGGGGAGGAACCTATAATTCACCCCTCCACTTT. Amino acids: CASSYSRGGTYNSPLHF. The chain joins TRBV6-2 or TRBV6-3 to TRBJ1-6, with D possibly TRBD1 on 6 matching bases. Germline V gene data show CDR1 as MNHEY and CDR2 as SVGEGT. The CDR3 is 17 residues long. Trimming removed 0 bases at V and 2 bases at J, with 11 bases between.

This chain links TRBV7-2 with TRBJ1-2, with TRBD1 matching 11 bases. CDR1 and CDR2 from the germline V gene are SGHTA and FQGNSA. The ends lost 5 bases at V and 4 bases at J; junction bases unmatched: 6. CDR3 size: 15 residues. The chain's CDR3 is CASSPGTGGGYGYTF. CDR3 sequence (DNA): TGTGCCAGCAGCCCCGGGACAGGGGGGGGCTATGGCTACACCTTC.

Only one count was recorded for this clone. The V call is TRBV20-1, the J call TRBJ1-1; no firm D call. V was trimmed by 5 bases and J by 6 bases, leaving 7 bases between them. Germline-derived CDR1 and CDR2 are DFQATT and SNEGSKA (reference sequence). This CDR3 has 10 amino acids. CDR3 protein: CSASTPEAFF. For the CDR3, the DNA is TGCAGTGCTTCGACGCCTGAAGCTTTCTTT.

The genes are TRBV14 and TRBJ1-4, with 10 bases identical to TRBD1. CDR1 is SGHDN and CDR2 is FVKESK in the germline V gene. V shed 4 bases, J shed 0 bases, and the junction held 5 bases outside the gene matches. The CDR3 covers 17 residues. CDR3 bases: TGTGCCAGCAGCCCCGGGACAGGGGCAACAACTAATGAAAAACTGTTTTTT. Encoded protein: CASSPGTGATTNEKLFF.

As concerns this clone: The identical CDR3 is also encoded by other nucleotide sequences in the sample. CDR3 nucleotide sequence: TGTGCCAGCAGTTTGGACAATCAGCCCCAGCATTTT. This codes for CASSLDNQPQHF. The chain uses TRBV28 and TRBJ1-5; D is ambiguous. V dropped 3 bases and J dropped 3 bases, with 3 bases sitting between them. The CDR3 loop spans 12 amino acids. Per germline, CDR1 MDHEN and CDR2 SYDVKM.

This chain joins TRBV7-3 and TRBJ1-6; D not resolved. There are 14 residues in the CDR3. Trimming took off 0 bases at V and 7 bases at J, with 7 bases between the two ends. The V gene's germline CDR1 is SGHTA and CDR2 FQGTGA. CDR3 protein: CASSLTAGNSPLHF. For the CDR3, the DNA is TGTGCCAGCAGCTTAACGGCTGGGAATTCACCCCTCCACTTT.

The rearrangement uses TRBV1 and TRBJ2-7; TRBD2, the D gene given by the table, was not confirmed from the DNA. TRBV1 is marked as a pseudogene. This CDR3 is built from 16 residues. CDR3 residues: CTSSQDLAGDTYEQYF. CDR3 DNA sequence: TGCACCAGCAGCCAAGATTTAGCGGGGGACACCTACGAGCAGTACTTC.

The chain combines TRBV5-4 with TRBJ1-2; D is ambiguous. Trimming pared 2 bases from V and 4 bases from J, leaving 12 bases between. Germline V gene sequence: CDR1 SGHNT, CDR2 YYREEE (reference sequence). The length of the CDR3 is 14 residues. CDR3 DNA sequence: TGTGCCAGCAGCTTTGGGGATCTCGGCTATGGCTACACCTTC. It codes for CASSFGDLGYGYTF. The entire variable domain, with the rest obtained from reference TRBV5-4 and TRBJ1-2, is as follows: ETGVTQSPTHLIKTRGQQVTLRCSSQSGHNTVSWYQQALGQGPQFIFQYYREEENGRGNFPPRFSGLQFPNYSSELNVNALELDDSALYLCASSFGDLGYGYTFGSGTRLTVV.